The T cell receptor (beta chain) under discussion was sequenced for a study of T-cell memory formation after mild COVID-19 listed by TCRdb under 2021. Study-level background: Most TCR sequence clusters were specific to one of the two donors. In a couple of donors, T-cell clones that expanded and contracted after mild COVID-19 were tracked by sequencing TCRalpha and TCRbeta repertoires over time. The cohort comprised two young, previously healthy adult volunteers, one female and one male.

The paper as a whole reports these results and caveats: The study included only two mild cases, and larger cohorts that include severe cases with pre-infection samples were judged to be necessary. Some responding clones were detected in pre-infection memory, which suggested that pre-existing cross-reactive memory T cells had joined the SARS-CoV-2 response. Contracting CD4+ clones were found mainly in CM and EM memory subsets, while CD8+ clones were enriched in EMRA. The second-wave clones that peaked on day 37 were not confirmed to be SARS-CoV-2 specific. From day 15 to 85, contracting clones showed balanced CD4/CD8 phenotypes, whereas a second wave of clones that expanded from day 15 to 37 leaned towards CD4+.

Ficoll-Paque density gradient centrifugation was used to isolate PBMCs. Notes on this clonotype: Its antigen is currently not known. No per-base quality is available; no much larger clone lies one base away.

These reads were obtained on an Illumina NovaSeq 6000. cDNA libraries for TCRalpha and TCRbeta were prepared by 5'RACE using constant-segment primers, with sample barcodes and unique molecular identifiers added. Trizol reagent was used to extract RNA from every sample. Libraries were amplified in two PCR steps, with a second sample barcode and Illumina TruSeq adapters added in the second step. The libraries were sequenced on an Illumina NovaSeq using 2 x 150 bp paired-end reads. Per the original workflow: The reads were demultiplexed and collapsed into UMI-guided consensus sequences using migec v1.2.7. With mixcr v2.1.11, UMI consensuses were aligned to TRA and TRB V and J templates and assembled into clonotypes. A clonotype was counted as expanded or contracted only when both edgeR and NoisET called the clonotype significant, with the noise models trained on biological replicates. For edgeR calls, the cutoffs were a false discovery rate-adjusted p below 0.01 and a log2 fold-change threshold of 1. As an exploratory analysis of dynamics, max-normalized trajectories of the 1000 most abundant clonotypes were examined by PCA with hierarchical clustering. Each responding clone was given a CD4 or CD8 phenotype based on the CD4+ and CD8+ repertoires, which had been sequenced separately. The raw public data were reprocessed by TCRdb itself: fastp quality trimming at Q25, MiXCR clonotype calling, in-frame beta chains only. Merged by CDR3 protein, the rows form single entries marked with the most common genes and DNA. It is TCRdb's table, rather than the study itself, that gives the V and J calls and clone size. Recorded for this sample are 140,000 to 150,000 distinct CDR3 sequences; less than 20% of them occurred a single time. The ten biggest clones cover over 2% of the sample.

Sequencing was performed on PBMCs or a T cell subset sorted from them (not recorded which). The source is an adult woman who had mild COVID-19 (a few samples of this study predate the infection). The sample titles of this study are shuffled in the database, so cell type and time point are left out; the donor was told from shared clones.

The CDR3 reads as follows: CASSLRSQTDTQYF. The bases read TGTGCCAGCAGTTTACGGTCACAGACAGATACGCAGTATTTT. The chain uses TRBV12-3 or TRBV12-4 and TRBJ2-3; the D segment cannot be called with confidence. Relative to germline, V is 2 bases shorter and J is 3 bases shorter, with 9 bases between their ends. The CDR3 measures 14 amino acids from cysteine to phenylalanine. The entry retains the CDR3 DNA only, 42 bases that are in frame from base 1.